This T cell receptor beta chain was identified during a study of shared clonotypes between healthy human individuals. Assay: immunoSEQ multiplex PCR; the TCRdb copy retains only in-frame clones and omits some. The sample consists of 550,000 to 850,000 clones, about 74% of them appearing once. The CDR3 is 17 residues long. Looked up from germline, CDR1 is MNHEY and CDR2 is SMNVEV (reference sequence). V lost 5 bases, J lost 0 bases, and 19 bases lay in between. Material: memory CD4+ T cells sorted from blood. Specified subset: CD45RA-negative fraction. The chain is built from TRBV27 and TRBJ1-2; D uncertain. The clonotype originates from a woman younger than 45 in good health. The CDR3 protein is CASSPALGQDSNYGYTF. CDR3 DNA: TGTGCCAGCAGTCCCGCCCTAGGGCAGGACTCTAACTATGGCTACACCTTC.